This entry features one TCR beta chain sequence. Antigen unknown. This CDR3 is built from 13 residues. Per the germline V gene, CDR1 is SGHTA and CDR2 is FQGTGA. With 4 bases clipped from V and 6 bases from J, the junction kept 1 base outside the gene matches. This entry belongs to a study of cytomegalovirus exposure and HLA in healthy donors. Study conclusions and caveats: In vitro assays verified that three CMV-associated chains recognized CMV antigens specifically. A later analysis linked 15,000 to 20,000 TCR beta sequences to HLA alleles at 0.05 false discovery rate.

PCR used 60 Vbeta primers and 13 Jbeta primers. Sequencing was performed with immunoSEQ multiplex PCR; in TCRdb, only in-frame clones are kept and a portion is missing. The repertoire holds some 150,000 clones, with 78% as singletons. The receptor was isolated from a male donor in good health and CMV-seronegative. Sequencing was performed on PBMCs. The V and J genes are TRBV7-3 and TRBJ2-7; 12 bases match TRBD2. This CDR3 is CASSSGLAGEQYF. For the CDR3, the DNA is TGTGCCAGCAGCTCGGGACTAGCGGGCGAGCAGTACTTC.